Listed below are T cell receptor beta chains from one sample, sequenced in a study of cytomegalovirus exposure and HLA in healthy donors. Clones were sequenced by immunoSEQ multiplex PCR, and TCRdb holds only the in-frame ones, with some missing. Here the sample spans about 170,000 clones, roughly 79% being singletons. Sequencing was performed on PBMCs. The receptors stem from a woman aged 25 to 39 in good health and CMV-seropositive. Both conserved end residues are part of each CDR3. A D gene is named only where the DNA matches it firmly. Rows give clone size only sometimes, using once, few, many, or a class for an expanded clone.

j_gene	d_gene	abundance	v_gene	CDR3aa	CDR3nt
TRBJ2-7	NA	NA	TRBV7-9	CASSLGVGGLSYEQYF	TGTGCCAGCAGCTTAGGGGTGGGGGGGCTCAGCTACGAGCAGTACTTC
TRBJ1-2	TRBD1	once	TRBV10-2	CASSESRARTGTGYTF	TGCGCCAGCAGTGAGTCGCGGGCTAGGACAGGGACTGGCTACACCTTC
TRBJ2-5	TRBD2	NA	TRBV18	CASALAGGGETQYF	TGTGCCAGCGCTCTAGCGGGAGGAGGAGAGACCCAGTACTTC
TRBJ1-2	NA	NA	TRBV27	CASSLGLGTNGYTF	TGTGCCAGCAGTTTAGGCCTCGGGACAAACGGCTACACCTTC
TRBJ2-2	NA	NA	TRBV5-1	CASRYTTGELFF	TGCGCCAGCAGGTACACCACCGGGGAGCTGTTTTTT
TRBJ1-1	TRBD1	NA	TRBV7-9	CASSFDRGWTEAFF	TGTGCCAGCAGCTTCGACAGGGGGTGGACTGAAGCTTTCTTT
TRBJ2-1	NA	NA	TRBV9	CASSNRDSEQFF	TGTGCCAGCAGCAACCGGGACTCTGAGCAGTTCTTC
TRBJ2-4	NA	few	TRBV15	CATSRYSDITTKNIQYF	TGTGCCACCAGCAGATATAGCGACATCACAACCAAAAACATTCAGTACTTC
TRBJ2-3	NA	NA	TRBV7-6	CASSLRGSVSTDTQYF	TGTGCCAGCAGCTTAAGAGGGTCTGTTAGCACAGATACGCAGTATTTT
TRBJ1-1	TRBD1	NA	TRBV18	CASSPLEIQGARTEAFF	TGTGCCAGCTCACCACTAGAGATCCAGGGGGCACGGACTGAAGCTTTCTTT
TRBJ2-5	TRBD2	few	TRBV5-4	CASSLAGGRQETQYF	TGTGCCAGCAGCTTGGCGGGGGGGAGGCAAGAGACCCAGTACTTC
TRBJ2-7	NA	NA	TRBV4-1	CASSQDRLGVAYEQYF	TGCGCCAGCAGCCAAGATCGCCTCGGGGTCGCCTACGAGCAGTACTTC
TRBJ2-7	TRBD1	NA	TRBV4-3	CASSQGTGGSHEQYF	TGCGCCAGCAGCCAAGGGACAGGGGGTAGCCACGAGCAGTACTTC
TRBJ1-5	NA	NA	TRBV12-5	CASGLVLGDRNQPQHF	TGTGCTAGTGGTTTGGTACTTGGAGACAGGAATCAGCCCCAGCATTTT
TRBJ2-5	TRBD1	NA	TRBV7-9	CASSSLTTTGGLETQYF	TGTGCCAGCAGCTCCCTGACGACGACAGGGGGCTTAGAGACCCAGTACTTC
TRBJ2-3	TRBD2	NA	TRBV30	CAWSEQLAGVADTQYF	TGTGCCTGGAGTGAACAACTAGCGGGGGTAGCAGATACGCAGTATTTT
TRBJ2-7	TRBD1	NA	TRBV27	CASRLTTGAYEQYF	TGTGCCAGCAGACTAACGACAGGGGCCTACGAGCAGTACTTC
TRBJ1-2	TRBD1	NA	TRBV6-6	CASSSTGEYYGYTF	TGTGCCAGCAGTTCGACAGGGGAATACTATGGCTACACCTTC
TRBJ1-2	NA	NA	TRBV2	CASSDVPRGYTF	TGTGCCAGCAGTGACGTCCCTAGGGGCTACACCTTC
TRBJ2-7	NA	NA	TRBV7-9	CSSSLVGWRTDGNEQYF	TGTTCCAGCAGCTTAGTGGGGTGGCGGACAGATGGAAACGAGCAGTACTTC
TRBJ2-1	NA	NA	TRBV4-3	CASSQVTSGGPYNEQFF	TGCGCCAGCAGCCAAGTCACGTCTGGAGGGCCCTACAATGAGCAGTTCTTC
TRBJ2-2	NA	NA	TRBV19	CASSIGHRAGELFF	TGTGCCAGTAGTATAGGGCACAGGGCCGGGGAGCTGTTTTTT
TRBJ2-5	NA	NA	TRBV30	CAWRGQVEGTQYF	TGTGCCTGGAGGGGGCAGGTGGAAGGGACCCAGTACTTC
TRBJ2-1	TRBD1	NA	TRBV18	CASSPGTGDNEQFF	TGTGCCAGCTCACCGGGGACAGGGGACAATGAGCAGTTCTTC
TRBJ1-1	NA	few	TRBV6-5	CASSYTIQGTNTEAFF	TGTGCCAGCAGTTACACAATCCAGGGTACCAACACTGAAGCTTTCTTT
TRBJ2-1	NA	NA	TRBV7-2	CASSLGRLEYNEQFF	TGTGCCAGCAGCTTAGGTCGCCTAGAATACAATGAGCAGTTCTTC
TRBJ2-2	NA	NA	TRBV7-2	CASSRGIPFPTGELFF	TGTGCCAGCAGCCGGGGGATTCCCTTCCCCACCGGGGAGCTGTTTTTT
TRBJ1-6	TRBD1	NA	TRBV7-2	CATQGGWTLNSPLHF	TGTGCCACCCAGGGGGGTTGGACCCTTAATTCACCCCTCCACTTT
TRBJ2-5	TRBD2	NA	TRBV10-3	CATSGEEETQYF	TGTGCCACGAGCGGGGAGGAAGAGACCCAGTACTTC
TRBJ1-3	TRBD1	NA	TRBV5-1	CASSSFGTGSNTIYF	TGCGCCAGCAGCTCGTTTGGGACAGGGTCAAACACCATATATTTT
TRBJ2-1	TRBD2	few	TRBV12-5	CASGLGGGSVPEQFF	TGTGCTAGTGGTTTGGGGGGCGGGAGTGTGCCTGAGCAGTTCTTC
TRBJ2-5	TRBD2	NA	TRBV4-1	CASSQTGTSRKTQYF	TGCGCCAGCAGCCAAACCGGGACTAGTAGAAAGACCCAGTACTTC
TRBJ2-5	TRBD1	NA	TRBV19	CASSPGDRETQYF	TGTGCCAGTAGCCCTGGGGACAGGGAGACCCAGTACTTC
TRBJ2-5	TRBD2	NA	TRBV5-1	CASSLAVSGDQETQYF	TGCGCCAGCAGCTTGGCGGTTAGCGGGGACCAAGAGACCCAGTACTTC
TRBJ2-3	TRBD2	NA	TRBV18	CASSPLAGKTDTQYF	TGTGCCAGCTCACCACTAGCGGGGAAGACAGATACGCAGTATTTT
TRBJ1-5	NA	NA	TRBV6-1	CASRRTGEQPQHF	TGTGCCAGCAGGAGAACGGGAGAACAGCCCCAGCATTTT
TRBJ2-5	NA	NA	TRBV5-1	CASSLAVPQETQYF	TGCGCCAGCAGCTTGGCGGTCCCTCAAGAGACCCAGTACTTC
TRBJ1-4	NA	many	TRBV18	CASSSNEKLFF	TGTGCCAGCTCCTCTAATGAAAAACTGTTTTTT
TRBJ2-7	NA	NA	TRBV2	CASSEFGGVPYEQYF	TGTGCCAGCAGTGAATTCGGAGGGGTACCCTACGAGCAGTACTTC
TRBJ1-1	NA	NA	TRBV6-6	CASTTGGWGGRTEAFF	TGTGCCAGCACCACTGGGGGGTGGGGGGGGCGCACTGAAGCTTTCTTT
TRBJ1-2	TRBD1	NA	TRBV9	CASSVGATGGAWGYTF	TGTGCCAGCAGCGTAGGAGCGACAGGGGGCGCCTGGGGCTACACCTTC
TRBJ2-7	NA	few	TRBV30	CAWSPLDSYEQYF	TGTGCCTGGAGCCCCCTCGACAGCTACGAGCAGTACTTC
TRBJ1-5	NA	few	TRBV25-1	CASSPSTGINQPQHF	TGTGCCAGCAGTCCCAGTACAGGGATCAATCAGCCCCAGCATTTT
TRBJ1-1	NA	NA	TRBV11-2	CASSLEQSLTEAFF	TGTGCCAGCAGCTTAGAACAGAGCCTCACTGAAGCTTTCTTT
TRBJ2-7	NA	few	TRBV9	CASSPRTEGEQYF	TGTGCCAGCAGCCCGAGGACTGAGGGCGAGCAGTACTTC
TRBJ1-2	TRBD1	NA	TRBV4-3	CASSQGGQGLYGYTF	TGCGCCAGCAGCCAAGGCGGACAGGGCTTGTATGGCTACACCTTC
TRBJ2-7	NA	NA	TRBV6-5	CASSRGYEQYF	TGTGCCAGCAGTCGGGGGTACGAGCAGTACTTC
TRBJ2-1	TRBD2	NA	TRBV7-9	CASTGGDEQFF	TGTGCCTCGACTGGGGGGGATGAGCAGTTCTTC
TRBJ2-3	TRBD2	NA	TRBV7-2	CASSFGPFRGAQYF	TGTGCCAGCAGCTTTGGGCCTTTCCGGGGGGCGCAGTATTTT
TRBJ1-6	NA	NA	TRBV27	CASSFGGNSPLHF	TGTGCCAGCAGTTTTGGGGGGAATTCACCCCTCCACTTT
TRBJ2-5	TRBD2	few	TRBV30	CAWNSGTSAKETQYF	TGTGCCTGGAACTCCGGGACTAGCGCTAAAGAGACCCAGTACTTC
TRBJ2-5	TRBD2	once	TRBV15	CATSRGEGGGAQETQYF	TGTGCCACCAGCAGAGGGGAAGGCGGGGGGGCCCAAGAGACCCAGTACTTC
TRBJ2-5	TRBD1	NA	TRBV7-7	CASSSDRGPETQYF	TGTGCCAGCAGCTCCGACAGGGGGCCTGAGACCCAGTACTTC
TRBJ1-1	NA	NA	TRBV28	CASSPGVYGTEAFF	TGTGCCAGCAGTCCAGGGGTTTATGGCACTGAAGCTTTCTTT
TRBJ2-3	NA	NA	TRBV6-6	CASVPSGTDTQYF	TGTGCCAGTGTACCTAGCGGCACAGATACGCAGTATTTT
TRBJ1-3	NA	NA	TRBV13	CASSLGRGAGNTIYF	TGTGCCAGCAGCTTAGGACGGGGGGCTGGAAACACCATATATTTT
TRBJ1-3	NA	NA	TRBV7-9	CASSLMGTPGNTIYF	TGTGCCAGCAGCCTGATGGGGACACCTGGAAACACCATATATTTT